The 24 T cell receptor beta chains in this list originate from one sample, sequenced in a study of blood T cell repertoires in COVID-19. Profiled with immunoSEQ multiplex PCR; TCRdb holds only in-frame clones, not every one. The table includes about 300,000 clones, around 90% detected once. What was sequenced was peripheral blood. The source is a woman aged 45-60 years with COVID-19, enrolled during active disease.

The V call is TRBV7-9, the J call TRBJ1-2, with unresolved D. The V gene's germline CDR1 is SEHNR and CDR2 FQNEAQ (reference sequence). The CDR3 is 13 amino acids. V lost 3 bases and J lost 2, with 7 bases in between. CDR3: CASSFQANYGYTF. The CDR3 DNA is TGTGCCAGCAGCTTTCAGGCAAACTATGGCTACACCTTC.

The chain uses TRBV30 and TRBJ2-3, with 10 bases identical to TRBD2. CDR1 is GTSNPN and CDR2 is SVGIG in the germline V gene (reference sequence). V was clipped by 0 bases and J by 4 bases; unmatched bases: 7. CDR3 size: 16 residues. For the CDR3, the DNA is TGTGCCTGGAGTGTACGGCTAGCGGGAGCTGCAGATACGCAGTATTTT. This encodes CAWSVRLAGAADTQYF.

The V call is TRBV2, the J call TRBJ1-1; TRBD1 agrees at 7 bases. The CDR3 is 12 residues long. V lost 6 bases and J lost 11; bases outside the gene matches: 9. CDR1 and CDR2 (germline): SNHLY, FYNNEI. The CDR3 here is CASRRDRVGAFF. DNA for the CDR3: TGTGCCAGCAGGAGAGACAGGGTCGGTGCTTTCTTT.

The chain links TRBV6-5 to TRBJ1-2; 7 bases match TRBD1. V lost 6 bases, J lost 6 bases, and 7 bases stayed unmatched. The CDR3 is 13 amino acids. Germline V gives CDR1 MNHEY, CDR2 SVGAGI. The CDR3 DNA follows: TGTGCCAGCAGGATACAGGGGACGGATGGCTACACCTTC. It specifies CASRIQGTDGYTF.

V and J are TRBV6-4 and TRBJ2-7; 8 bases map to TRBD2. This CDR3 spans 19 amino acids. Germline V gene data show CDR1 as MRHNA and CDR2 as SNTAGT. Trimming at V came to 0 bases and at J to 0 bases, leaving 13 bases not matched to a gene. CDR3 sequence reads: CASSDSNLAGRPSSYEQYF. Here the CDR3 DNA reads TGTGCCAGCAGTGACTCGAATCTAGCGGGCCGACCTAGCTCCTACGAGCAGTACTTC.

The rearrangement joins TRBV27 to TRBJ2-1; maybe TRBD2 (7 bases). This CDR3 is 17 amino acids long. Germline CDR1 reads MNHEY; CDR2 reads SMNVEV (reference sequence). The germline V and J ends were trimmed by 5 bases and 4 bases, with 21 bases remaining between them. This CDR3 is CASSPTLWGGEYNEQFF. The CDR3 DNA follows: TGTGCCAGCAGTCCGACGCTGTGGGGGGGCGAGTACAATGAGCAGTTCTTC.

A word on this clone: The same CDR3 also results from other DNA sequences found in this sample. The V gene is TRBV29-1, the J gene TRBJ1-1, with 8 bases that match TRBD1. The V and J ends lost 7 bases and 1 base, in that order; junction bases with no gene match: 2. The CDR3 runs 12 residues. CDR1 SQVTM and CDR2 ANQGSEA come from the germline V gene. The CDR3 DNA reads TGCAGCGCTGGGACAGGGAACACTGAAGCTTTCTTT. Protein product: CSAGTGNTEAFF. The whole variable domain, remainder taken from reference TRBV29-1 and TRBJ1-1, is SAVISQKPSRDICQRGTSLTIQCQVDSQVTMMFWYRQQPGQSLTLIATANQGSEATYESGFVIDKFPISRPNLTFSTLTVSNMSPEDSSIYLCSAGTGNTEAFFGQGTRLTVV.

The J gene is TRBJ1-6, the V gene TRBV4-1; D possibly corresponds to TRBD1 (6 bases). This CDR3 has 15 amino acids. V dropped 1 base and J dropped 6 bases, with 10 bases sitting between them. CDR1 MGHRA and CDR2 YSYEKL come from the germline V gene. The DNA of the CDR3 is TGCGCCAGCAGCCAAGGGACAGACGGTAATTCACCCCTCCACTTT. This encodes CASSQGTDGNSPLHF.

The chain recombines TRBV11-2 with TRBJ1-4; maybe TRBD1 (5 bases). This CDR3 is built from 14 residues. CDR1 and CDR2 from the germline V gene are SGHAT and FQNNGV. With 1 base removed from V and 5 bases from J, the gap between germline ends came to 8 bases. CDR3 residues: CASSLGQKNEKLFF. In DNA form, the CDR3 reads TGTGCCAGCAGCTTAGGACAGAAAAATGAAAAACTGTTTTTT.

CDR3 sequence: CASSFTGTGNYEQYF. The CDR3 bases are TGTGCCAGTAGTTTTACCGGGACAGGGAACTACGAGCAGTACTTC. V usage is TRBV19 and J usage is TRBJ2-7; TRBD1 matches at 9 bases. With V trimmed by 5 bases and J by 3 bases, 8 bases remained unmatched. This CDR3 is 15 amino acids long. Germline V gene lookup returns CDR1 LNHDA and CDR2 SQIVND (reference sequence).

This clone was found once. The chain employs TRBV5-1 and TRBJ2-5; D perhaps matches TRBD1 (6 bases). The germline V gene has CDR1 SGHRS and CDR2 YFSETQ. The CDR3 runs 14 residues. Trimming pared 6 bases from V and 1 base from J, leaving 13 bases between. The CDR3 loop is CASNLDSSQETQYF. In DNA, the CDR3 is TGCGCCAGCAACCTGGACAGTAGCCAAGAGACCCAGTACTTC.

The genes are TRBV5-6 and TRBJ1-2; D ambiguous. Germline V gene sequence: CDR1 SGHDT, CDR2 YYEEEE. The V end was cut by 4 bases, the J end by 3 bases, with 13 bases between. The CDR3 extends over 14 amino acids. This CDR3 reads CASSDLGSDYGYTF. CDR3 nucleotides: TGTGCCAGCAGCGATCTGGGCTCAGACTATGGCTACACCTTC.

This clone was counted once. This rearrangement joins TRBV10-3 to TRBJ2-3; 7 nucleotides match TRBD1. Germline-derived CDR1 and CDR2 are ENHRY and SYGVKD. J was trimmed by 0 bases and V by 10 bases; bases with no gene match: 10. The CDR3 is 15 residues long. In DNA, the CDR3 is TGTGCCACCTACAGGGGCCAGGAGAGCACAGATACGCAGTATTTT. It codes for CATYRGQESTDTQYF.

The CDR3, as DNA: TGTGCCAGCAGCTTCGGCCCGGTAGGGGGTAGTACTGAAGCTTTCTTT. Protein: CASSFGPVGGSTEAFF. The gene calls are TRBV5-4 and TRBJ1-1, with a weak D call TRBD1 (6 bases). CDR3 length: 16 amino acids. Germline CDR1 SGHNT, CDR2 YYREEE (reference sequence). Trimming removed 2 bases from V and 5 bases from J, with 19 bases in between. Combining the CDR3 with reference TRBV5-4 and TRBJ1-1 gives the whole variable domain ETGVTQSPTHLIKTRGQQVTLRCSSQSGHNTVSWYQQALGQGPQFIFQYYREEENGRGNFPPRFSGLQFPNYSSELNVNALELDDSALYLCASSFGPVGGSTEAFFGQGTRLTVV.

V and J are TRBV29-1 and TRBJ1-2; the D gene is possibly TRBD1 (6 bases). Germline V gene sequence: CDR1 SQVTM, CDR2 ANQGSEA. This CDR3 has 12 residues. The germline V and J ends were trimmed by 6 bases and 3 bases, with 11 bases remaining between them. The CDR3 region has the DNA TGCAGCGTCCGTTCAGGGGACTATGGCTACACCTTC. This translates into CSVRSGDYGYTF. The full variable domain, rest sourced from reference TRBV29-1 and TRBJ1-2, is SAVISQKPSRDICQRGTSLTIQCQVDSQVTMMFWYRQQPGQSLTLIATANQGSEATYESGFVIDKFPISRPNLTFSTLTVSNMSPEDSSIYLCSVRSGDYGYTFGSGTRLTVV.

The rearrangement uses TRBV7-7 and TRBJ2-1; 11 nucleotides match TRBD2. V shed 0 bases and J 8 bases; nucleotides not matched to a gene: 9. CDR1 is SSHAT and CDR2 is FNYEAQ in the germline V gene (reference sequence). This CDR3 has 17 residues. CDR3 in DNA: TGTGCCAGCAGCTTAGCCCTCACTAGCGGGAGCTCAGATGAGCAGTTCTTC. Its protein product is CASSLALTSGSSDEQFF.

The chain's CDR3 is CAWSARRGSGGPVRQFF. The CDR3 nucleotides read TGTGCCTGGAGCGCCAGAAGAGGTAGCGGAGGGCCGGTCCGACAGTTCTTC. The V gene is TRBV30, the J gene TRBJ2-1, with D perhaps matching TRBD2 (6 bases). Trimming stripped 3 bases from V and 13 bases from J, with 31 bases between. Germline V gives CDR1 GTSNPN, CDR2 SVGIG (reference sequence). The CDR3 loop spans 17 amino acids.

The CDR3 protein is CASSPPARVYGYTF. The CDR3 nucleotides read TGTGCCAGCTCACCACCGGCCAGGGTCTATGGCTACACCTTC. This chain uses TRBV18 with TRBJ1-2, with D tentatively TRBD1 (5 bases). Trimming took 0 bases from V and 4 from J, leaving 9 bases between them. CDR3 size: 14 residues. Germline V CDR1 and CDR2: KGHSH, LQKENI.

The V and J genes are TRBV6-5 and TRBJ2-3, with TRBD2 identical over 11 bases. Trimming cost V 4 bases and J 5 bases; bases outside gene matches: 2. CDR1 and CDR2 from the germline V gene are MNHEY and SVGAGI. This CDR3 is built from 14 residues. CDR3 loop: CASSLAGGKDTQYF. CDR3 sequence (DNA): TGTGCCAGCAGTTTAGCGGGAGGGAAAGATACGCAGTATTTT.

CDR3 nucleotide sequence: TGTGCCAGCAGCTTGGTGGGCATGAACACTGAAGCTTTCTTT. Translation gives CASSLVGMNTEAFF. The chain joins TRBV5-6 to TRBJ1-1; D is unresolved. This CDR3 is built from 14 residues. CDR1 is SGHDT and CDR2 is YYEEEE in the germline V gene. Between the trimmed V and J ends, which lost 0 bases and 0 bases, there was a span of 6 bases.

The rearrangement uses TRBV5-1 and TRBJ2-1; perhaps TRBD2 as D (5 bases). Germline values: CDR1 SGHRS, CDR2 YFSETQ. Trimming left V 0 bases short and J 0 bases short, with 10 bases between. The CDR3 totals 16 residues. The CDR3: CASSLGLATSYNEQFF. CDR3 in DNA: TGCGCCAGCAGCTTGGGATTAGCGACCTCCTACAATGAGCAGTTCTTC. The variable domain in full, completed from reference TRBV5-1 and TRBJ2-1, reads KAGVTQTPRYLIKTRGQQVTLSCSPISGHRSVSWYQQTPGQGLQFLFEYFSETQRNKGNFPGRFSGRQFSNSRSEMNVSTLELGDSALYLCASSLGLATSYNEQFFGPGTRLTVL.

The gene calls are TRBV18 and TRBJ2-7, with 9 bases identical to TRBD1. After removal of 3 bases from V and 6 bases from J, the junction contained 3 bases not matched to a gene. Germline values: CDR1 KGHSH, CDR2 LQKENI. This CDR3 has 13 residues. The CDR3, as DNA: TGTGCCAGCTCACCTGGGACAGGGAGCGAGCAGTACTTC. Translating it yields CASSPGTGSEQYF.

CDR3 in DNA: TGCGCCAGCAGCTTTAGCGGGAGGGCCCTAACCGGGGAGCTGTTTTTT. The encoded protein is CASSFSGRALTGELFF. The V and J genes are TRBV5-1 and TRBJ2-2; 11 bases are a match to TRBD2. Germline V lookup: CDR1 SGHRS, CDR2 YFSETQ. The ends lost 2 bases at V and 5 bases at J; junction bases unmatched: 5. The CDR3 has 16 residues.

The chain links TRBV24-1 to TRBJ2-2, with TRBD1 as a possible D gene (6 bases). The V gene's germline CDR1 is KGHDR and CDR2 SFDVKD. CDR3 length equals 13 residues. Between the trimmed V and J ends, which lost 3 bases and 10 bases, there was a span of 11 bases. CDR3 bases: TGTGCCACCAGTGATCCGGACAGATCGGAGCTGTTTTTT. As protein: CATSDPDRSELFF.